A single sample is the source of the 4 T cell receptor beta chains below, sequenced in a study of human T cells and chemical hapten exposure. TCRdb analysed the RACE reads with MiXCR anew, one entry per CDR3 protein. The sample shows 95,000 to 150,000 distinct CDR3 sequences, 12% to 15% of them seen only once. As for time point: patch test 1, 2 weeks after DPC sensitization. Regarding treatment: therapeutic diphenylcyclopropenone sensitization with weekly scalp DPC. The specimen was whole blood, collected in connection with sensitization to the hapten diphenylcyclopropenone (DPC). All receptors derive from a man in his late teens or twenties with alopecia areata. Some clones in this sample may be carry-over from other donors' samples.

The chain carries TRBV20-1 and TRBJ1-5, with a possible D match to TRBD1 (5 bases). CDR1 and CDR2 (germline): DFQATT, SNEGSKA (reference sequence). The V gene lost 6 bases and the J gene lost 7 bases, with 19 bases spanning the gap. The CDR3 has 14 residues. The CDR3 reads CSAMGKGIGQPQHF. CDR3 sequence (DNA): TGCAGTGCCATGGGAAAGGGGATAGGACAGCCCCAGCATTTT.

The chain is built from TRBV7-9 and TRBJ2-4, with 10 bases aligning to TRBD1. Germline V CDR1 and CDR2: SEHNR, FQNEAQ (reference sequence). This CDR3 region has 17 residues. J gave up 3 bases and V 4 bases, and 9 bases lay outside the gene matches. CDR3 loop: CASSSRDRGLGKNIQYF. The CDR3 nucleotides are TGTGCCAGCAGCTCCCGGGACAGGGGCTTGGGCAAAAACATTCAGTACTTC.

In this sample, this clonotype turned up a few times. DNA for the CDR3: TGCAGTGCTTCGACCGGGACTAGCGTACGAACAGATACGCAGTATTTT. Translation gives CSASTGTSVRTDTQYF. The chain has TRBV20-1 and TRBJ2-3; TRBD2 matches at 10 bases. The J segment lost 3 bases and the V segment lost 5 bases, leaving 11 bases of the junction unmatched. Germline V gene sequence: CDR1 DFQATT, CDR2 SNEGSKA (reference sequence). This CDR3 has 16 amino acids.

The chain couples TRBV27 to TRBJ1-5; 10 bases map to TRBD1. CDR3 size: 16 residues. V gave up 6 bases and J gave up 7 bases; unmatched junction bases: 12. Germline CDR1 MNHEY, CDR2 SMNVEV (reference sequence). The CDR3 reads CASSGTGAPFGQPQHF. The CDR3 DNA sequence: TGTGCCAGCAGCGGGACAGGGGCCCCCTTCGGGCAGCCCCAGCATTTT.